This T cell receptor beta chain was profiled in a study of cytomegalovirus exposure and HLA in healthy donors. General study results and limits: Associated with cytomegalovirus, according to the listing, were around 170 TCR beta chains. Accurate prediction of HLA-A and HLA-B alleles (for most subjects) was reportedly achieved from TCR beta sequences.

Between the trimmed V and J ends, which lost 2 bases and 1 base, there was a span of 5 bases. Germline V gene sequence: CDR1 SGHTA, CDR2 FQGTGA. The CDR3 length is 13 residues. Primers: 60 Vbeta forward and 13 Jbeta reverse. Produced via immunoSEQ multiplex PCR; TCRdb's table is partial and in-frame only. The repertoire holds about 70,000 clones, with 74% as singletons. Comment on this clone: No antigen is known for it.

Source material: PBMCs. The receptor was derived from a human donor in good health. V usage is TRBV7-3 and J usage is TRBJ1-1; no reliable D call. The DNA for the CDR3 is TGTGCCAGCAGCTTACATCAGAACACTGAAGCTTTCTTT. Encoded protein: CASSLHQNTEAFF.